The entry that follows covers one TCR beta chain sequence. The trim removed 4 bases at V and 0 bases at J, leaving 3 bases unmatched. The CDR3 is 14 residues long. CDR1 and CDR2 (germline): DFQATT, SNEGSKA (reference sequence). This specimen comes from a study of response to subunit inactivated influenza vaccine. TCRdb independently ran MiXCR on the RT-PCR reads; one entry per CDR3 protein. Of about 700,000 distinct CDR3 sequences listed, approximately 14% are singletons. Source: PBMCs from blood, taken 14 to 15 days before vaccination. The chain recombines TRBV20-1 with TRBJ2-1; 7 bases match TRBD1. The receptor's source is a man over 45 who received an inactivated influenza vaccine. CDR3 in DNA: TGCAGTGCTATCGACAGGGTCTCCTACAATGAGCAGTTCTTC. Protein: CSAIDRVSYNEQFF.